These T cell receptor beta chains were read from a single sample in a study of T cell changes during pregnancy in multiple sclerosis. The protocol was immunoSEQ multiplex PCR, while the TCRdb copy is restricted to in-frame clones and leaves out a portion. The sample contains around 24,000 clones, 86% of which appear only once. The sample here was CD8+ T cells from peripheral blood mononuclear cells, taken in the first trimester of pregnancy. These receptors were obtained from a female donor in good health, enrolled as a control in a pregnancy study. Each CDR3 is given with its conserved first and last residue. A D gene is named only where the DNA matches it firmly. Expanded clones get a size class; other rows say once, few or many, or leave the size out.

d_call: -; j_call: TRBJ2-7; v_call: TRBV27; clone_size: many; cdr3_nt: TGTGCCAGCAGTCGAGTCCGCCACTACGAGCAGTACTTC; cdr3_aa: CASSRVRHYEQYF
d_call: -; j_call: TRBJ2-7; v_call: TRBV28; clone_size: few; cdr3_nt: TGTGCCAGCACAACCTCGGAGGGCATTTCCTCCTACGAGCAGTACTTC; cdr3_aa: CASTTSEGISSYEQYF
d_call: -; j_call: TRBJ2-6; v_call: TRBV6-6; clone_size: -; cdr3_nt: TGTGCCAGCAGTTCCCCCGGGACTCTGGGGGCCAACGTCCTGACTTTC; cdr3_aa: CASSSPGTLGANVLTF
d_call: -; j_call: TRBJ1-5; v_call: TRBV6-5; clone_size: -; cdr3_nt: TGTGCCAGCAGTTACGGTCAGGGTGGCAATCAGCCCCAGCATTTT; cdr3_aa: CASSYGQGGNQPQHF
d_call: -; j_call: TRBJ2-2; v_call: TRBV5-1; clone_size: -; cdr3_nt: TGCGCCAGCAGCTTGGCAGGGAACACCGGGGAGCTGTTTTTT; cdr3_aa: CASSLAGNTGELFF
d_call: TRBD1; j_call: TRBJ1-2; v_call: TRBV7-2; clone_size: few; cdr3_nt: TGTGCCAGCAGCCCGGGGACAGGGTCGGGCTATGGCTACACCTTC; cdr3_aa: CASSPGTGSGYGYTF
d_call: TRBD1; j_call: TRBJ2-7; v_call: TRBV4-3; clone_size: -; cdr3_nt: TGCGCCAGCAGCCAAGAGTACGGGACAGGGACTACCTACGAGCAGTACTTC; cdr3_aa: CASSQEYGTGTTYEQYF
d_call: TRBD1; j_call: TRBJ1-5; v_call: TRBV7-8; clone_size: -; cdr3_nt: TGTGCCAGCAGCCTAGGGACAGTTAGCAATCAGCCCCAGCATTTT; cdr3_aa: CASSLGTVSNQPQHF
d_call: -; j_call: TRBJ2-3; v_call: TRBV4-2; clone_size: -; cdr3_nt: TGTGCCAGCAGCCAAGCTCGAACTAGCACAGATACGCAGTATTTT; cdr3_aa: CASSQARTSTDTQYF
d_call: TRBD1; j_call: TRBJ1-1; v_call: TRBV11-2; clone_size: -; cdr3_nt: TGTGCCAGCAGCTTAGCGGAAACAGGGGTCGCTTTCTTT; cdr3_aa: CASSLAETGVAFF
d_call: -; j_call: TRBJ1-5; v_call: TRBV5-6; clone_size: many; cdr3_nt: TGTGCCAGCAGCCTCCGGGGTACGGTTTATAGCAATCAGCCCCAGCATTTT; cdr3_aa: CASSLRGTVYSNQPQHF
d_call: -; j_call: TRBJ1-2; v_call: TRBV28; clone_size: -; cdr3_nt: TGTGCCAGTGGGCCGGGCGGGAGGGCTAACTATGGCTACACCTTC; cdr3_aa: CASGPGGRANYGYTF
d_call: TRBD1; j_call: TRBJ2-7; v_call: TRBV5-1; clone_size: -; cdr3_nt: TGCGCCAGCAGCTTGGTTGGACAGGGACCCGACGAGCAGTACTTC; cdr3_aa: CASSLVGQGPDEQYF
d_call: TRBD2; j_call: TRBJ2-1; v_call: TRBV7-3; clone_size: -; cdr3_nt: TGTGCCAGCAGCCAACTAGCGGGAGGGTACAATGAGCAGTTCTTC; cdr3_aa: CASSQLAGGYNEQFF
d_call: TRBD2; j_call: TRBJ2-3; v_call: TRBV6-4; clone_size: once; cdr3_nt: TGTGCCAGCAGTGACTCGCTAGCGGGCACAGATACGCAGTATTTT; cdr3_aa: CASSDSLAGTDTQYF
d_call: -; j_call: TRBJ2-7; v_call: TRBV19; clone_size: -; cdr3_nt: TGTGCCAGTAGTAGGGACACCTGGATGTCCTACGAGCAGTACTTC; cdr3_aa: CASSRDTWMSYEQYF
d_call: TRBD1; j_call: TRBJ1-2; v_call: TRBV6-4; clone_size: -; cdr3_nt: TGTGCCAGCAGTGACTCGGCGGGACAGGGACCCGGTGGCTACACCTTC; cdr3_aa: CASSDSAGQGPGGYTF
d_call: TRBD2; j_call: TRBJ2-3; v_call: TRBV7-9; clone_size: -; cdr3_nt: TGTGCCAGCAGCGTTGGCACTAGCGGGACTGATACGCAGTATTTT; cdr3_aa: CASSVGTSGTDTQYF
d_call: -; j_call: TRBJ2-6; v_call: TRBV6-5; clone_size: -; cdr3_nt: TGTGCCAGCAGTTACGAGGGATCCGGGGCCAACGTCCTGACTTTC; cdr3_aa: CASSYEGSGANVLTF
d_call: -; j_call: TRBJ2-5; v_call: TRBV13; clone_size: -; cdr3_nt: TGTGCCAGCAGCTTTAAGGGTGTGGGGGCTCAGACCCAGTACTTC; cdr3_aa: CASSFKGVGAQTQYF
d_call: TRBD1; j_call: TRBJ2-1; v_call: TRBV6-4; clone_size: many; cdr3_nt: TGTGCCAGCAGTGACGATACAGGGGGCTACAATGAGCAGTTCTTC; cdr3_aa: CASSDDTGGYNEQFF
d_call: -; j_call: TRBJ2-3; v_call: TRBV7-9; clone_size: -; cdr3_nt: TGTGCCAGCAGCTTTGGGGCTCAGGTCACAGATACGCAGTATTTT; cdr3_aa: CASSFGAQVTDTQYF
d_call: TRBD1; j_call: TRBJ2-7; v_call: TRBV7-2; clone_size: -; cdr3_nt: TGTGCCAGCAGCTCGGGACAGGGGGCTGGTTACTACGAGCAGTACTTC; cdr3_aa: CASSSGQGAGYYEQYF
d_call: -; j_call: TRBJ2-1; v_call: TRBV2; clone_size: -; cdr3_nt: TGTGCCAGCAGTGAATTTCAGGGCCCCAATGAGCAGTTCTTC; cdr3_aa: CASSEFQGPNEQFF
d_call: TRBD1; j_call: TRBJ2-1; v_call: TRBV6-6; clone_size: few; cdr3_nt: TGTGCCAGCAGCCCCGGACAGGTCTCCTACAATGAGCAGTTCTTC; cdr3_aa: CASSPGQVSYNEQFF
d_call: TRBD1; j_call: TRBJ2-2; v_call: TRBV9; clone_size: -; cdr3_nt: TGTGCCAGCAGCGTAGGGGGACAGGGGGCTTCCGGGGAGCTGTTTTTT; cdr3_aa: CASSVGGQGASGELFF
d_call: TRBD1; j_call: TRBJ1-5; v_call: TRBV7-9; clone_size: few; cdr3_nt: TGTGCCAGCAGCGACTGGGACAGGCTGGGGAGCAATCAGCCCCAGCATTTT; cdr3_aa: CASSDWDRLGSNQPQHF